This TCR beta chain came from a study of cytomegalovirus exposure and HLA in healthy donors. The overall study: A later analysis reported the same platform for the roughly 110 validation repertoires and the 666 first-cohort repertoires.

Points on this clone: Its antigen is still unknown.

Regarding the study as a whole: Confirmation was obtained in vitro that a few CMV-associated chains are specific for CMV antigens. The study put 150 or so TCR beta chains on its list as cytomegalovirus-associated.

Method: immunoSEQ multiplex PCR; TCRdb's copy keeps in-frame clones and lacks some. Of some 130,000 clones listed, roughly 90% were seen once; the top ten hold just under 6.5%. CDR1 SGDLS and CDR2 YYNGEE come from the germline V gene. The CDR3 consists of 16 residues. The V gene lost 0 bases and the J gene lost 0 bases, with 12 bases spanning the gap. The rearrangement joins TRBV9 to TRBJ1-1, with D perhaps TRBD1 (6 bases). The sequenced material came from PBMCs. The sequence derives from a woman younger than 35 in good health and CMV-seropositive. CDR3 sequence: CASSVGHGQMNTEAFF. The CDR3, as DNA: TGTGCCAGCAGCGTAGGCCATGGACAGATGAACACTGAAGCTTTCTTT.